Described below is a single TCR beta chain sequence and its context. The sample originates from a study of blood T cell repertoires in COVID-19. Across the whole study: Researchers got acute and convalescent COVID-19 samples from the United States, Italy and Spain. T cells, B-cell-depleted T cells, or PBMCs supplied cDNA or gDNA.

The germline V gene encodes CDR1 LNHDA and CDR2 SQIVND (reference sequence). V dropped 5 bases and J dropped 6 bases, with 8 bases sitting between them. The CDR3 loop spans 12 amino acids. Original processing methods: Amplification of reference gene primers provided the estimated nucleated cell counts. Measured with immunoSEQ multiplex PCR; TCRdb has only the in-frame clones, and not every one. The V and J calls and clone size were taken over from that table, and D and trimming were inferred from the DNA. This sample carries some 45,000 clones, around 85% of them seen once, and the ten largest clones take around 9.8%.

The receptor comes from a human donor in a cohort sampled during active COVID-19. Sequences were obtained from peripheral blood. The rearrangement joins TRBV19 to TRBJ2-1, with TRBD1 as a possible D gene (6 bases). CDR3 sequence (DNA): TGTGCCAGTAGTTACAGGGTCAATGAGCAGTTCTTC. It is translated as CASSYRVNEQFF.